These 16 T cell receptor beta chains were sequenced from one sample in a study of tumor-infiltrating lymphocytes in oesophageal squamous cell carcinoma. TCRdb fed the PCR reads into MiXCR, producing one record per CDR3 protein. The table shows 15,000 to 17,000 distinct CDR3 sequences, with under 70% occurring only once. Sequenced sample: esophageal tumor tissue. These receptors all stem from a female donor with esophageal squamous cell carcinoma.

V is TRBV2 and J is TRBJ2-3; 8 nucleotides agree with TRBD2. The length of the CDR3 is 19 residues. Germline V gives CDR1 SNHLY, CDR2 FYNNEI. V was pared by 3 bases and J by 14 bases, with 28 bases of the junction left unmatched. This CDR3 is CASSDPSGSSIRNTEELYF. The CDR3 region has the DNA TGTGCCAGCAGTGATCCTAGCGGGTCTAGTATTAGGAACACCGAGGAGCTGTATTTT.

The chain links TRBV6-5 to TRBJ2-5; D assignment may be TRBD1 or TRBD2 (5 bases each). Gene TRBJ2-1 matches the end of the DNA better, so the J call may be wrong. CDR1 is MNHEY and CDR2 is SVGAGI in the germline V gene. CDR3 length: 16 amino acids. The chain's CDR3 is CASSYPSGPSQETQFF. The CDR3 nucleotides read TGTGCCAGCAGTTACCCCTCGGGGCCTAGTCAAGAGACCCAGTTCTTC.

This clonotype is judged medium-sized. The J gene is TRBJ2-6, the V gene TRBV6-1; TRBD1 aligns across 11 bases. Germline lookup yields CDR1 MNHNS and CDR2 SASEGT. The ends lost 6 bases at V and 0 bases at J; junction bases unmatched: 4. The CDR3 contains 17 residues. The CDR3 region has the DNA TGTGCCAGCAGGTGGACAGGGGGCCTCTCTGGGGCCAACGTCCTGACTTTC. It specifies CASRWTGGLSGANVLTF.

The chain couples TRBV7-6 to TRBJ2-7, with D unresolved. V lost 0 bases and J lost 1, with 10 bases in between. The CDR3 length is 15 residues. CDR1 SGHVS and CDR2 FNYEAQ come from the germline V gene. CDR3 sequence reads: CASSLALFRSYEQYF. The CDR3 DNA reads TGTGCCAGCAGCTTAGCGTTGTTCAGATCCTACGAGCAGTACTTC.

In its sample, this clonotype was seen many times. This sequence joins TRBV19 and TRBJ2-7; 8 bases fit TRBD1. V lost 5 bases and J lost 5; bases outside the gene matches: 5. Germline CDR1 and CDR2: LNHDA and SQIVND (reference sequence). The CDR3 has 13 residues. DNA for the CDR3: TGTGCCAGTAGTTCGGACAGGGCGGACGAGCAGTACTTC. This gives the protein CASSSDRADEQYF. Full variable domain (missing parts from reference TRBV19 and TRBJ2-7): DGGITQSPKYLFRKEGQNVTLSCEQNLNHDAMYWYRQDPGQGLRLIYYSQIVNDFQKGDIAEGYSVSREKKESFPLTVTSAQKNPTAFYLCASSSDRADEQYFGPGTRLTVT.

Worth noting for this clonotype: The CDR3 ends on some other residue instead of the conserved phenylalanine or tryptophan, so this is likely a read error. The limits of the CDR3 on the DNA are not certain, so only TCRdb's listed CDR3 is given. This chain connects TRBV6-8 to TRBJ2-6; the D call TRBD1 from the table was never checked on the DNA. CDR1 is MNHGY and CDR2 is SAAAGT in the germline V gene. The CDR3 is 17 residues long, ends included. The CDR3 loop reads CASSHAGARNYEQYFGA.

The rearrangement joins TRBV28 to TRBJ2-7; D call uncertain. Germline values: CDR1 MDHEN, CDR2 SYDVKM. The ends were cut back, 6 bases at V and 4 bases at J, with 16 bases in the middle. The CDR3 sequence is 14 residues long. The CDR3 nucleotides read TGTGCCAGCAGGATTCCGGGCTCACGATACGAGCAGTACTTC. Protein sequence: CASRIPGSRYEQYF.

At least ten counts were recorded for this clonotype. The chain joins TRBV2 to TRBJ1-1; D remains unclear. The germline gives CDR1 SNHLY, CDR2 FYNNEI. There are 14 residues in the CDR3. Trimming removed 3 bases from V and 1 base from J, with 9 bases in between. The CDR3 DNA reads as TGTGCCAGCAGTGATCGACGAACGAACACTGAAGCTTTCTTT. Translation gives CASSDRRTNTEAFF.

In its sample, this clonotype was seen a few times. The gene calls are TRBV12-5 and TRBJ2-3, with 11 nucleotides matching TRBD2. This CDR3 has 17 amino acids. V shed 0 bases, J shed 1 base, and the junction held 3 bases outside the gene matches. Per germline, CDR1 LGHNT and CDR2 FRNRAP. The CDR3 reads CASGLVLAGGRTDTQYF. CDR3 nucleotide sequence: TGTGCTAGTGGTTTGGTTCTAGCGGGGGGCCGCACAGATACGCAGTATTTT.

This clonotype was recorded a few times. The genes are TRBV27 and TRBJ2-3; D unresolved. The CDR3 totals 14 residues. CDR1 and CDR2 (germline): MNHEY, SMNVEV (reference sequence). V lost 2 bases and J lost 0, with 6 bases in between. The CDR3: CASSLRRSTDTQYF. The CDR3 bases are TGTGCCAGCAGTTTACGGCGGAGCACAGATACGCAGTATTTT.

This clonotype is labeled as medium-sized (0.01 to 0.1%). Written as DNA, the CDR3 is TGTGCCAGCAGCTTAGTTTCGTTCCCCTACGCTGAAGCTTTCTTT. Protein product: CASSLVSFPYAEAFF. V is TRBV7-8 and J is TRBJ1-1, with no clear D. With 1 base removed from V and 6 bases from J, the gap between germline ends came to 15 bases. Germline CDR1 is SGHVS and CDR2 is FQNEAQ. The CDR3 has 15 residues. Based on the CDR3 plus reference TRBV7-8 and TRBJ1-1, the full variable domain is GAGVSQSPRYKVAKRGQDVALRCDPISGHVSLFWYQQALGQGPEFLTYFQNEAQLDKSGLPSDRFFAERPEGSVSTLKIQRTQQEDSAVYLCASSLVSFPYAEAFFGQGTRLTVV.

The V call is TRBV7-2, the J call TRBJ2-5, with 11 bases identical to TRBD2. The J call could be wrong; TRBJ2-7 is a better fit for the DNA end. Germline CDR1 reads SGHTA; CDR2 reads FQGNSA. CDR3 length: 17 amino acids. CDR3 DNA: TGTGCCAGCAGCTTAGCCCCGACTAGCGGGGCCGCCTACGAGCAGTACTTC. Its translation is CASSLAPTSGAAYEQYF.

This clonotype was detected only once. CDR3 DNA sequence: TGTGCCAGCAGTTGGGGACTTACGAACACTGAAGCTTTCTTT. The encoded protein is CASSWGLTNTEAFF. V gene TRBV7-2 combines with J gene TRBJ2-3; possible D gene TRBD1, 5 bases. TRBJ1-1 explains the end of the DNA better; the J call may be wrong. CDR1 and CDR2 from the germline V gene are SGHTA and FQGNSA. This CDR3 is built from 14 residues.

This clonotype was seen at least ten times. The rearrangement joins TRBV4-1 to TRBJ1-5, with unresolved D. The V and J ends lost 4 bases and 0 bases respectively, with 16 bases between them. This CDR3 region has 17 residues. Germline assignment: CDR1 MGHRA and CDR2 YSYEKL. CDR3 coding DNA: TGCGCCAGCAGCCTCTTCGACGAGGGAGTTAGCAATCAGCCCCAGCATTTT. The encoded protein is CASSLFDEGVSNQPQHF.

This chain links TRBV28 with TRBJ2-3; the D gene is possibly TRBD1 (6 bases). CDR1 and CDR2 from the germline V gene are MDHEN and SYDVKM. The germline V and J ends were trimmed by 5 bases and 2 bases, with 14 bases remaining between them. The CDR3 has 15 amino acids. CDR3 sequence reads: CASSPVPGHTDTQYF. In DNA, the CDR3 is TGTGCCAGCAGTCCCGTACCGGGACACACAGATACGCAGTATTTT.

This clonotype was seen a handful of times. This CDR3 is CASSAFGSYEQYF. CDR3 in DNA: TGTGCCAGCAGTGCTTTCGGGTCCTACGAGCAGTACTTC. The V and J genes are TRBV6-1 and TRBJ2-1, with unresolved D. TRBJ2-7 explains the end of the DNA better; the J call may be wrong. CDR1 and CDR2 (germline): MNHNS, SASEGT. The CDR3 is 13 residues long.